A selection of T cell receptor beta chains follows, all from one sample in a study of cytomegalovirus exposure and HLA in healthy donors. Generated by immunoSEQ multiplex PCR, the TCRdb table keeps only in-frame clones and is missing some. The profile shows about 97,000 clones, around 82% of them singletons. Sequencing was carried out using PBMCs. The source is a man aged 35 to 55 in good health and CMV-seropositive. The conserved cysteine and the conserved F or W are not part of the CDR3 here. The order of the fields is V gene, D gene, clone size, CDR3 protein. The D gene is left open where the match is weak. Not every row has a clone size; where given, it reads once, few, many or a size class.

v_call: TRBV7-8; d_call: NA; clone_size: NA; cdr3_aa: ASSKTFNTGELF
v_call: TRBV6-5; d_call: NA; clone_size: NA; cdr3_aa: ASPSTTRSYNEQF
v_call: TRBV7-2; d_call: NA; clone_size: NA; cdr3_aa: ASSFSGTSSGNTIY
v_call: TRBV28; d_call: TRBD2; clone_size: NA; cdr3_aa: ASTRLAEGTGELF
v_call: TRBV10-1; d_call: NA; clone_size: NA; cdr3_aa: ASSESGAGRRAGQF
v_call: TRBV15; d_call: TRBD2; clone_size: NA; cdr3_aa: ATSFSGGAPRDTQY
v_call: TRBV6-1; d_call: NA; clone_size: NA; cdr3_aa: ASSERGIKNEKLF
v_call: TRBV7-9; d_call: TRBD2; clone_size: NA; cdr3_aa: ASTPSGGHTGELF
v_call: TRBV5-8; d_call: TRBD1; clone_size: NA; cdr3_aa: ASSLAPWTGKNEQY
v_call: TRBV6-5; d_call: TRBD1; clone_size: NA; cdr3_aa: ASQGAGNTIY
v_call: TRBV4-2; d_call: NA; clone_size: NA; cdr3_aa: ASSQDLLTEAF
v_call: TRBV7-2; d_call: NA; clone_size: NA; cdr3_aa: ASSGRNYGYT
v_call: TRBV18; d_call: TRBD1; clone_size: NA; cdr3_aa: ASSTRDRRENEQF
v_call: TRBV9; d_call: NA; clone_size: NA; cdr3_aa: ASSDLADSGVTGELF
v_call: TRBV6-6; d_call: NA; clone_size: few; cdr3_aa: ASSEGAF
v_call: TRBV7-8; d_call: NA; clone_size: NA; cdr3_aa: ASSLGQGFLAASTDTQY
v_call: TRBV2; d_call: NA; clone_size: few; cdr3_aa: ASTGYNEQF
v_call: TRBV21-1; d_call: NA; clone_size: NA; cdr3_aa: ASSKARGQGNQPQH
v_call: TRBV9; d_call: NA; clone_size: NA; cdr3_aa: ASSVGPGVLQPQH
v_call: TRBV5-1; d_call: NA; clone_size: NA; cdr3_aa: ASSLGGFRTEQF
v_call: TRBV7-9; d_call: NA; clone_size: NA; cdr3_aa: ASSLDKNYGYT
v_call: TRBV6-1; d_call: NA; clone_size: NA; cdr3_aa: ASSGRAGVYNEQF
v_call: TRBV5-1; d_call: NA; clone_size: NA; cdr3_aa: ASSKDRPNEKLF
v_call: TRBV5-5; d_call: NA; clone_size: NA; cdr3_aa: ASSLQAGFFVNTEAF
v_call: TRBV27; d_call: NA; clone_size: NA; cdr3_aa: ASRTTYSGNTIY
v_call: TRBV5-1; d_call: TRBD1; clone_size: NA; cdr3_aa: ASRGTGGRYEQY
v_call: TRBV7-9; d_call: TRBD2; clone_size: NA; cdr3_aa: SSSWLSGGAMDEQF
v_call: TRBV2; d_call: TRBD1; clone_size: NA; cdr3_aa: ASKGQGGINTEAF
v_call: TRBV6-1; d_call: NA; clone_size: NA; cdr3_aa: ASSEAPPSSWSYEQY
v_call: TRBV15; d_call: NA; clone_size: NA; cdr3_aa: ATSTTPGGNQPQH
v_call: TRBV11-1; d_call: TRBD1; clone_size: NA; cdr3_aa: ASSRTGTGPYEQY
v_call: TRBV5-1; d_call: TRBD1; clone_size: NA; cdr3_aa: ASSKSTGVPGYT
v_call: TRBV7-6; d_call: NA; clone_size: NA; cdr3_aa: ASSLESLANEAF
v_call: TRBV19; d_call: NA; clone_size: NA; cdr3_aa: ASSGVAKNIQY
v_call: TRBV4-2; d_call: TRBD2; clone_size: few; cdr3_aa: ASSQELAGVADTQY
v_call: TRBV18; d_call: NA; clone_size: few; cdr3_aa: ASSPRAPGMDTEAF
v_call: TRBV5-6; d_call: NA; clone_size: few; cdr3_aa: ASSSFREGTGELF
v_call: TRBV6-5; d_call: TRBD2; clone_size: NA; cdr3_aa: ASSYGLAYEQF
v_call: TRBV7-3; d_call: TRBD2; clone_size: once; cdr3_aa: ASSLYGGAHTGELF
v_call: TRBV7-8; d_call: TRBD1; clone_size: NA; cdr3_aa: ASSGLGQNEKLF
v_call: TRBV10-2; d_call: TRBD1; clone_size: NA; cdr3_aa: ASNVRDRGLSGELF
v_call: TRBV7-6; d_call: TRBD1; clone_size: NA; cdr3_aa: ASNPGTGVHEQF